This T cell receptor (beta chain) was observed in a study of identical twins. Findings of the study overall: The study reached conclusions through statistical analysis that was cross-sectional, not following the same donors.

TCRdb reanalysed the 5' RACE reads using MiXCR and keeps one entry per CDR3 protein. The table has over 550,000 distinct CDR3 sequences, around 7.4% seen once. With 0 bases removed from V and 4 bases from J, the gap between germline ends came to 13 bases. The CDR3 runs to 16 residues. Germline V gene data show CDR1 as SGHDN and CDR2 as FVKESK. This clonotype was seen many times. Its antigen is currently unknown. These data also formed part of another study, on yellow fever vaccine responses in identical twins.

The specimen sequenced was PBMCs. The rearrangement joins TRBV14 to TRBJ2-1, with D maybe TRBD1 (6 bases). The receptor was derived from a woman aged 18-30 years in good health. CDR3 amino acids: CASSQEGGQRYNEQFF. DNA for the CDR3: TGTGCCAGCAGCCAAGAGGGTGGACAGAGATACAATGAGCAGTTCTTC.